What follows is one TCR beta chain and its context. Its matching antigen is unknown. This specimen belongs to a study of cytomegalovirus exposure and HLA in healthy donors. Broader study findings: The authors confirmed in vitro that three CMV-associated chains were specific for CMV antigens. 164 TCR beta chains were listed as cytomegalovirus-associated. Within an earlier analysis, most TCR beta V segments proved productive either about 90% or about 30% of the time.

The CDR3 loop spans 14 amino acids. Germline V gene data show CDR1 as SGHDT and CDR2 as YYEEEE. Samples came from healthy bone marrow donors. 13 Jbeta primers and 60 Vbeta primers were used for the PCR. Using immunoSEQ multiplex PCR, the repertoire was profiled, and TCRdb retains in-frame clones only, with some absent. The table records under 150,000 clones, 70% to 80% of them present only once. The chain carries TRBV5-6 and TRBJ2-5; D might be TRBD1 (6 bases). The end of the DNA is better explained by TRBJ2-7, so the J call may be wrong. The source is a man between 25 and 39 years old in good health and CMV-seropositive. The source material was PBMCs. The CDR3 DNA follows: TGTGCCAGCAGGGGCCTAGGACAGAACTACGAGCAGTACTTC. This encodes CASRGLGQNYEQYF.